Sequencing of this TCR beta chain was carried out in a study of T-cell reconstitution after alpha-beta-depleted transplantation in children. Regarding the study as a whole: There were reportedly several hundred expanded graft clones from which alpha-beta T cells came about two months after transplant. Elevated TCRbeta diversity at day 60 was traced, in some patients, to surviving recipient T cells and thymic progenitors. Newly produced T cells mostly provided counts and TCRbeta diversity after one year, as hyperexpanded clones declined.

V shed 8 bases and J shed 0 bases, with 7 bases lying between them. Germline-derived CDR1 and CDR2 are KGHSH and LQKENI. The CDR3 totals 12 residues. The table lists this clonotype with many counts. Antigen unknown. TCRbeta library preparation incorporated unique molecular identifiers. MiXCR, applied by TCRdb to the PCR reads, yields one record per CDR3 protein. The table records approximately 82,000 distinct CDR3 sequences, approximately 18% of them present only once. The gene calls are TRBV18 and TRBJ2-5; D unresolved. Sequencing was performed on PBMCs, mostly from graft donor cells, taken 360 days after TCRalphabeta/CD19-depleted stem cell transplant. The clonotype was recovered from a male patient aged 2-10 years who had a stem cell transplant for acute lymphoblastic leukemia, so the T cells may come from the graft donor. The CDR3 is CASSPYQETQYF. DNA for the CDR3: TGTGCCAGCAGCCCGTACCAAGAGACCCAGTACTTC.